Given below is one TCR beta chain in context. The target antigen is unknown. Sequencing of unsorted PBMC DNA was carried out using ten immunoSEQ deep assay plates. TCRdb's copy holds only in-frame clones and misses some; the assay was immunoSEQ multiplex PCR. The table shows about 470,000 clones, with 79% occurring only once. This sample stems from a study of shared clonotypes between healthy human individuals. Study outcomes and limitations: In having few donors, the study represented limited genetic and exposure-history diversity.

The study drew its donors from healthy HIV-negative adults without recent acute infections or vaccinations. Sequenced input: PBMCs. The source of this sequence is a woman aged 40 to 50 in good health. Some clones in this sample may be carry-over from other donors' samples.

The CDR3 sequence: CASSQVEGNIQYF. DNA of the CDR3: TGCGCCAGCAGCCAAGTTGAGGGAAACATTCAGTACTTC. This chain links TRBV4-1 with TRBJ2-4; TRBD2 might be the D (5 bases). Trimming left V 1 base short and J 6 bases short, with 7 bases between. CDR1 and CDR2 (germline): MGHRA, YSYEKL. This CDR3 has 13 residues.